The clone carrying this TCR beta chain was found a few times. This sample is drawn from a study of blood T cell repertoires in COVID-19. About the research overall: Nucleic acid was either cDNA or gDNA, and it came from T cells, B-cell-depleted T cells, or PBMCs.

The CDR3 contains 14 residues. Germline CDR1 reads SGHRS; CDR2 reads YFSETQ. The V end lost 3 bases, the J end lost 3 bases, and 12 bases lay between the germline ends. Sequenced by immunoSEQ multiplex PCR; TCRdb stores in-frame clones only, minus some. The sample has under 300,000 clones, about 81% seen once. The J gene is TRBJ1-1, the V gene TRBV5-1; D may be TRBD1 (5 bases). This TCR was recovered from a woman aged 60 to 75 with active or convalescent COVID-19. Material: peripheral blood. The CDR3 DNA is TGCGCCAGCAGCTCCCTCCGGGGGGACACTGAAGCTTTCTTT. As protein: CASSSLRGDTEAFF.